One sample yielded the 3 T cell receptor beta chains listed below, sequenced in a study of blood T cell repertoires in COVID-19. Method: immunoSEQ multiplex PCR; TCRdb's copy keeps in-frame clones and lacks some. The data hold 300,000 to 400,000 clones, with more than 75% observed a single time. Source material: peripheral blood. Receptor source: a woman in her forties or fifties with COVID-19, enrolled during active disease.

The V gene is TRBV7-9, the J gene TRBJ2-7, with TRBD1 identical over 7 bases. With V trimmed by 2 bases and J by 0 bases, 4 bases remained unmatched. The CDR3 sequence is 15 residues long. Germline lookup yields CDR1 SEHNR and CDR2 FQNEAQ (reference sequence). Written as DNA, the CDR3 is TGTGCCAGCAGCTTAAGGGGACAGACCTCCTACGAGCAGTACTTC. Protein: CASSLRGQTSYEQYF.

This sequence joins TRBV11-3 and TRBJ2-3, with TRBD2 identical over 8 bases. This CDR3 is built from 12 residues. In germline, CDR1 is SGHNT, CDR2 YENEEA. Losses at the gene ends were 5 bases for V and 14 bases for J; bases not matched to a gene: 9. The CDR3, as DNA: TGTGCCAGCAGCCAAGCTAGCGGGCCGCCGTATTTT. It codes for CASSQASGPPYF.

This clone was recorded only once. V gene TRBV5-1 combines with J gene TRBJ2-2; 7 bases are shared with TRBD1. Trimming removed 0 bases from V and 5 bases from J; junction bases left unmatched: 4. The CDR3 totals 15 residues. The germline CDR1 and CDR2 sequences are SGHRS and YFSETQ. The CDR3 nucleotides are TGCGCCAGCAGCTTGGACAGGGGACGAACCGGGGAGCTGTTTTTT. Residues: CASSLDRGRTGELFF.